These T cell receptor beta chains were read from a single sample in a study of cytomegalovirus exposure and HLA in healthy donors. Sequenced by immunoSEQ multiplex PCR; TCRdb stores in-frame clones only, minus some. In the table there are roughly 120,000 clones, 70% to 75% of which are singletons. Input material: PBMCs. The receptors stem from a woman younger than 35 in good health and CMV-seronegative. Both conserved end residues are part of each CDR3. The D gene is left open where the match is weak. Clone sizes are given selectively: once, few, many, or a class where the clone is expanded.

TRBV13	TRBD1	once	TRBJ2-7	TGTGCCAGCAGCGCGAGACAGGGGGCCGACGAGCAGTACTTC	CASSARQGADEQYF
TRBV14	.	.	TRBJ2-5	TGTGCCAGCAGCCAAGTCCAAAAAGGAGGGGAGACCCAGTACTTC	CASSQVQKGGETQYF
TRBV28	TRBD1	.	TRBJ1-2	TGTGCCAGCACCCCCGCAAACAGGGGGCAAGGCTACACCTTC	CASTPANRGQGYTF
TRBV6-1	.	.	TRBJ1-6	TGTGCCAGCAGTGTTCCGGGGGACGCGGGCCTTAATTCACCCCTCCACTTT	CASSVPGDAGLNSPLHF
TRBV10-2	.	.	TRBJ2-1	TGCGCCAGCACTTCAGGCAATGAGCAGTTCTTC	CASTSGNEQFF
TRBV28	.	.	TRBJ1-2	TGTGCCAGCAGTTTTCCGGACTATGGCTACACCTTC	CASSFPDYGYTF
TRBV5-1	.	.	TRBJ2-3	TGCGCCAGCAGCTTGACCACGGGCACAGATACGCAGTATTTT	CASSLTTGTDTQYF
TRBV10-2	TRBD1	.	TRBJ1-1	TGCGCCAGCAGAACTTCCCACAGGGGTGAAACTGAAGCTTTCTTT	CASRTSHRGETEAFF
TRBV5-6	TRBD2	once	TRBJ2-7	TGTGCCACGACAAGCGGGGGGAACTACGAGCAGTACTTC	CATTSGGNYEQYF
TRBV6-1	.	.	TRBJ2-1	TGTGCCAGCAGAGCTTTATGGGGAGCCTACAATGAGCAGTTCTTC	CASRALWGAYNEQFF
TRBV28	.	.	TRBJ1-5	TGTGCCAGCAGTACCTCGTTGGCTCAGCCCCAGCATTTT	CASSTSLAQPQHF
TRBV7-6	.	.	TRBJ2-2	TGTGCCAGCAGCTTATCGGGGACCGGGGAGCTGTTTTTT	CASSLSGTGELFF
TRBV5-8	.	few	TRBJ1-6	TGTGCCAGCAGCTTTCGGTCATCGGGTCATAATTCACCCCTCCACTTT	CASSFRSSGHNSPLHF
TRBV5-1	.	.	TRBJ1-4	TGCGCCAGCAGCTTGGGGGTGACAGGAGGACCTAATGAAAAACTGTTTTTT	CASSLGVTGGPNEKLFF
TRBV2	.	.	TRBJ1-5	TGTGCCAGCGCCCGGGAAGCGGTTCAGCCCCAGCATTTT	CASAREAVQPQHF
TRBV6-1	.	.	TRBJ2-3	TGTGCCAGCAGCCAAGGGACAAACACAGATACGCAGTATTTT	CASSQGTNTDTQYF
TRBV28	TRBD1	.	TRBJ1-2	TGTGCCAGCAGCCGGGACAGGGAGTCGAGCTATGGCTACACCTTC	CASSRDRESSYGYTF
TRBV9	.	.	TRBJ2-5	TGTGCCAGCAGCGGACAGCTAAAAGAGACCCAGTACTTC	CASSGQLKETQYF
TRBV19	TRBD1	.	TRBJ1-2	TGTGCCAGTAGGGACAGGGGGAGCTATGGCTACACCTTC	CASRDRGSYGYTF
TRBV5-6	TRBD1	.	TRBJ1-2	TGTGCCAGCAGCTTTAGACAGCCGGGACAGGGAGTGGGCTACACCTTC	CASSFRQPGQGVGYTF
TRBV25-1	.	.	TRBJ2-3	TGTGCCAGCAGTGAATACGTCACAGATACGCAGTATTTT	CASSEYVTDTQYF
TRBV19	.	few	TRBJ1-1	TGTGCCAGTACCTCAAGCTCTATTAACACTGAAGCTTTCTTT	CASTSSSINTEAFF
TRBV5-6	.	.	TRBJ1-1	TGTGCCAGCAGCTTGGAAGGGGTAACTGAAGCTTTCTTT	CASSLEGVTEAFF
TRBV5-5	TRBD1	.	TRBJ2-7	TGTGCCAGCAGCGATCTGCGGGGACAGGGGTTGGGGTACGAGCAGTACTTC	CASSDLRGQGLGYEQYF
TRBV2	.	few	TRBJ2-5	TGTGCCAGCAGAAGAGACAGGATACAAGAGACCCAGTACTTC	CASRRDRIQETQYF
TRBV30	TRBD1	.	TRBJ1-5	TGTGCCTTGCGGGACAGGTATATGGGTCAGCCCCAGCATTTT	CALRDRYMGQPQHF
TRBV30	.	.	TRBJ1-1	TGTGCCTGGAGTGTAGGGAGTTTTGAAGCTTTCTTT	CAWSVGSFEAFF
TRBV5-1	.	.	TRBJ1-1	TGCGCCAGCAGTAACACGGGAGGGAGGTCCTCCGCTAAAGACACTGAAGCTTTCTTT	CASSNTGGRSSAKDTEAFF
TRBV5-1	TRBD1	.	TRBJ2-2	TGCGCCAGCAGCGCGTGGGACAGCGCAGACACCGGGGAGCTGTTTTTT	CASSAWDSADTGELFF
TRBV4-1	TRBD2	.	TRBJ2-2	TGCGCCAGCAGCCAATATGTCCTAGCGGGGACCGGGGAGCTGTTTTTT	CASSQYVLAGTGELFF
TRBV18	.	.	TRBJ1-5	TGTGCCAGCTCACTGACCAGCAGGTATATCAATCAGCCCCAGCATTTT	CASSLTSRYINQPQHF
TRBV15	.	.	TRBJ1-2	TGTGCCACCGGAGCACAGGGTTACTATGGCTACACCTTC	CATGAQGYYGYTF
TRBV4-1	.	.	TRBJ1-1	TGCGCCAGCAGCCAAGAGGCCAGGTCGAACACTGAAGCTTTCTTT	CASSQEARSNTEAFF
TRBV6-5	TRBD1	.	TRBJ2-2	TGTGCCAGCAGTTACCGAAGTACAGGGGTTGCCGGGGAGCTGTTTTTT	CASSYRSTGVAGELFF
TRBV28	TRBD1	.	TRBJ2-7	TGTGCCAGCAGTTTAAGCGGGACAGGGACCTACGAGCAGTACTTC	CASSLSGTGTYEQYF
TRBV5-4	TRBD1	.	TRBJ1-3	TGTGTCAGCAGTCTACAGGGGGGAAACACCATATATTTT	CVSSLQGGNTIYF
TRBV15	.	.	TRBJ1-5	TGTGCCACCAGCCCCACCTCAACTTCGGATCAGCCCCAGCATTTT	CATSPTSTSDQPQHF
TRBV5-8	.	.	TRBJ2-5	TGTGCCAGCAGGAAACTGGCAGGGGCGTTGGACCAAGAGACCCAGTACTTC	CASRKLAGALDQETQYF
TRBV5-4	.	few	TRBJ1-1	TGTGCCAGCAGCGAGTGGAACACTGAAGCTTTCTTT	CASSEWNTEAFF
TRBV28	.	.	TRBJ1-6	TGTGCCAGCAGTTTAATCGGGTTAGGCCTGAATTCACCCCTCCACTTT	CASSLIGLGLNSPLHF
TRBV7-9	.	.	TRBJ1-4	TGTGCCAGCAGCTCGACAGGTGCAACTAATGAAAAACTGTTTTTT	CASSSTGATNEKLFF
TRBV5-4	.	.	TRBJ2-1	TGTGCCAGCAGCTTGGAGGCCGGGGAGAATGAGCAGTTCTTC	CASSLEAGENEQFF
TRBV28	TRBD1	.	TRBJ1-2	TGTGCCAGCAGGGGCGGTGGACAGGGGTCGAATGGCTACACCTTC	CASRGGGQGSNGYTF
TRBV13	TRBD1	.	TRBJ1-2	TGTGCCAGCAGCTTGGGGACAGCTACAACTAACTATGGCTACACCTTC	CASSLGTATTNYGYTF
TRBV20-1	TRBD1	once	TRBJ1-2	TGCACCGGGACAGGGGGCAATGGCTACACCTTC	CTGTGGNGYTF
TRBV29-1	.	once	TRBJ2-5	TGCAGCGTTGTTGGGGGGGGCGTCATAGAGACCCAGTACTTC	CSVVGGGVIETQYF